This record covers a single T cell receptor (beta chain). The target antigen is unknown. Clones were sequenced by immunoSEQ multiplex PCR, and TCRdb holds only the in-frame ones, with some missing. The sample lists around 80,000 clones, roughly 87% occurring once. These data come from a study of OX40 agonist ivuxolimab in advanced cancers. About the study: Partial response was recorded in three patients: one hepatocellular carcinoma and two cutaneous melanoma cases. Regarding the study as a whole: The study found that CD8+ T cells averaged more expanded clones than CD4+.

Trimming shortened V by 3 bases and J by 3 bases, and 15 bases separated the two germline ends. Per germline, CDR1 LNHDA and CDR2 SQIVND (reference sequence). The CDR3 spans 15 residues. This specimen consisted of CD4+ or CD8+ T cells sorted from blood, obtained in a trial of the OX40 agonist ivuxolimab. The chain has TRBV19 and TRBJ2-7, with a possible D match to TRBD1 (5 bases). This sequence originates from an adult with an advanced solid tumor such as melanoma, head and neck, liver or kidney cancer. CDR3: CASSIGKDMGYEQYF. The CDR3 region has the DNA TGTGCCAGTAGTATCGGTAAGGACATGGGCTACGAGCAGTACTTC.